This T cell receptor (beta chain) was documented in a study of blood T cell repertoires in COVID-19. Turning to the study itself: Sites in the United States, Italy and Spain provided acute and convalescent COVID-19 samples. Sample material is recorded as cDNA or gDNA derived from T cells, B-cell-depleted T cells, or PBMCs.

In the authors' workflow: By means of reference gene primer amplification, nucleated cell counts were estimated. Generated by immunoSEQ multiplex PCR, the TCRdb table keeps only in-frame clones and is missing some. The V and J calls and clone size were taken over from that table, and D and trimming were inferred from the DNA. The data contain some 250,000 clones, 80% to 90% of them singletons. CDR1 is MNHEY and CDR2 is SVGEGT in the germline V gene. The CDR3 loop spans 18 amino acids. V lost 2 bases and J lost 1; bases outside the gene matches: 5. The specimen sequenced was peripheral blood. The chain combines TRBV6-2 or TRBV6-3 with TRBJ2-2; 12 bases align to TRBD2. The TCR originated in a man in his forties with active or convalescent COVID-19. Here the CDR3 reads CASSYPGTSGQNTGELFF. The CDR3 DNA reads TGTGCCAGCAGTTACCCCGGGACTAGCGGGCAGAACACCGGGGAGCTGTTTTTT.